Each of the 27 T cell receptor beta chains below was sequenced from the same sample in a study of blood T cell repertoires in COVID-19. This table comes from immunoSEQ multiplex PCR, and its TCRdb copy is limited to in-frame clones, with some not included. This sample has under 250,000 clones; about 89% occur once, and the top ten carry under 2%. Sequenced material: peripheral blood. These receptors were taken from a woman aged 60-75 years who had recovered from COVID-19.

The J gene is TRBJ2-6, the V gene TRBV7-6, with TRBD1 identical over 9 bases. The CDR3 contains 21 residues. CDR1 and CDR2 (germline): SGHVS, FNYEAQ. V lost 6 bases and J lost 0; bases outside the gene matches: 18. CDR3 residues: CASRPKPFSGTGSSGANVLTF. DNA of the CDR3: TGTGCCAGCAGGCCTAAACCCTTCTCCGGGACAGGGAGCTCTGGGGCCAACGTCCTGACTTTC.

The chain carries TRBV5-6 and TRBJ1-3; no clear D. This CDR3 is built from 16 residues. CDR1 and CDR2 from the germline V gene are SGHDT and YYEEEE. V shed 2 bases and J shed 1 base, with 13 bases lying between them. CDR3 in amino acids: CASSLRFGGSGNTIYF. DNA for the CDR3: TGTGCCAGCAGCTTACGTTTCGGAGGTTCTGGAAACACCATATATTTT.

The CDR3 DNA is TGCGCCAGCAGCCCCCGGTTGAGCACAGATACGCAGTATTTT. Its translation is CASSPRLSTDTQYF. The chain uses TRBV5-1 and TRBJ2-3; unclear D gene. Germline CDR1 is SGHRS and CDR2 is YFSETQ. The CDR3 contains 14 residues. V was trimmed by 4 bases and J by 0 bases, leaving 9 bases between them.

To note about this clone: Sequence at one end of the junction differs from germline and may be a read error. V gene TRBV7-7 combines with J gene TRBJ1-3; 8 bases line up with TRBD1. This CDR3 spans 15 amino acids. Germline V CDR1 and CDR2: SSHAT, FNYEAQ (reference sequence). DNA of the CDR3: TGTGCTAGCAGCTTAGCGACAGGGGCTGGAAACACCATATATTTT. Translating gives CASSLATGAGNTIYF.

The chain carries TRBV18 and TRBJ1-1; perhaps TRBD1 as D (6 bases). Germline CDR1 KGHSH, CDR2 LQKENI. This CDR3 is built from 16 residues. Deletions cut 6 bases from V and 3 bases from J, with 20 bases between. The CDR3: CASSVQGGGPHTEAFF. In DNA form, the CDR3 reads TGTGCCAGCTCCGTACAGGGCGGGGGGCCGCACACTGAAGCTTTCTTT.

V and J are TRBV19 and TRBJ2-5; TRBD2 might be the D (6 bases). The length of the CDR3 is 14 residues. Trimming removed 5 bases at V and 6 bases at J, with 16 bases between. In germline, CDR1 is LNHDA, CDR2 SQIVND (reference sequence). The chain's CDR3 is CASSASGRRQTQYF. DNA of the CDR3: TGTGCCAGTAGTGCAAGCGGGCGGCGACAGACCCAGTACTTC.

V gene TRBV19 combines with J gene TRBJ1-3; 7 nucleotides align to TRBD1. The CDR3 length is 16 residues. Germline loops: CDR1 LNHDA, CDR2 SQIVND (reference sequence). V dropped 3 bases and J dropped 5; count of bases not matched to a gene: 10. CDR3 residues: CASSMGATGVRNTIYF. The CDR3 DNA sequence: TGTGCCAGTAGTATGGGTGCAACAGGGGTCAGAAACACCATATATTTT.

J is TRBJ2-7 and V is TRBV19; D perhaps matches TRBD2 (5 bases). CDR1 is LNHDA and CDR2 is SQIVND in the germline V gene (reference sequence). This CDR3 spans 14 amino acids. The germline V and J ends were trimmed by 5 bases and 0 bases, with 11 bases remaining between them. The CDR3 here is CASSVRADSYEQYF. The CDR3 DNA reads TGTGCCAGTAGTGTGCGGGCGGACTCCTACGAGCAGTACTTC. Combining the CDR3 with reference TRBV19 and TRBJ2-7 gives the whole variable domain DGGITQSPKYLFRKEGQNVTLSCEQNLNHDAMYWYRQDPGQGLRLIYYSQIVNDFQKGDIAEGYSVSREKKESFPLTVTSAQKNPTAFYLCASSVRADSYEQYFGPGTRLTVT.

The V and J genes are TRBV3-1 (or the pseudogene TRBV3-2) and TRBJ2-7, with a tentative D call TRBD2 (7 bases). Germline CDR1 is LGHDT and CDR2 is YNNKEL (reference sequence). V lost 0 bases, J lost 0 bases, and 24 bases lay in between. There are 20 residues in the CDR3. This CDR3 reads CASSQEGGGQPPRYSYEQYF. DNA of the CDR3: TGTGCCAGCAGCCAAGAAGGGGGGGGACAACCTCCTAGATACTCCTACGAGCAGTACTTC.

In the case of this clone: The sample has other DNA sequences that encode this CDR3 too. The chain joins TRBV5-1 to TRBJ1-1, with D hard to call. The V gene lost 0 bases and the J gene lost 2 bases, with 5 bases spanning the gap. The CDR3 sequence is 13 residues long. Germline V gives CDR1 SGHRS, CDR2 YFSETQ. The CDR3: CASSLGPNTEAFF. CDR3 DNA sequence: TGCGCCAGCAGCTTGGGGCCTAACACTGAAGCTTTCTTT.

V gene TRBV2 combines with J gene TRBJ2-1; TRBD1 is a possible D gene (5 bases). Trimming took off 5 bases at V and 6 bases at J, with 8 bases between the two ends. Germline V gene sequence: CDR1 SNHLY, CDR2 FYNNEI. This CDR3 comprises 12 residues. The CDR3 region has the DNA TGTGCCAGCAGTCATCAGGGCAATGAGCAGTTCTTC. Translating gives CASSHQGNEQFF.

V usage is TRBV7-3 and J usage is TRBJ1-2; 7 positions match TRBD1. Germline V gives CDR1 SGHTA, CDR2 FQGTGA. The CDR3 contains 17 residues. V dropped 5 bases and J dropped 7; count of bases not matched to a gene: 19. DNA for the CDR3: TGTGCCAGCAGCCCGAAGGGGGCCGGACAGGCGTTTTTTGGCTACACCTTC. As protein: CASSPKGAGQAFFGYTF.

V usage is TRBV2 and J usage is TRBJ2-3; D is unclear. The length of the CDR3 is 13 residues. Trimming left V 8 bases short and J 0 bases short, with 9 bases between. CDR1 and CDR2 from the germline V gene are SNHLY and FYNNEI. CDR3 DNA sequence: TGTGCCAGCCTGTTGACTAGCACAGATACGCAGTATTTT. Its translation: CASLLTSTDTQYF.

V is TRBV5-1 and J is TRBJ1-1; D gene uncertain. There are 14 residues in the CDR3. The germline CDR1 and CDR2 sequences are SGHRS and YFSETQ. Deletions cut 2 bases from V and 2 bases from J, with 10 bases between. The chain's CDR3 is CASSFSEVNTEAFF. DNA of the CDR3: TGCGCCAGCAGCTTTTCTGAGGTTAACACTGAAGCTTTCTTT. Using reference TRBV5-1 and TRBJ1-1 for the parts outside the CDR3, the full variable domain is KAGVTQTPRYLIKTRGQQVTLSCSPISGHRSVSWYQQTPGQGLQFLFEYFSETQRNKGNFPGRFSGRQFSNSRSEMNVSTLELGDSALYLCASSFSEVNTEAFFGQGTRLTVV.

This clone was observed a single time. The genes are TRBV19 and TRBJ2-4; D unresolved. CDR1 is LNHDA, CDR2 SQIVND, per germline (reference sequence). The CDR3 covers 17 residues. The V end lost 3 bases, the J end lost 0 bases, and 15 bases lay between the germline ends. The CDR3 DNA reads TGTGCCAGTAGTATCGGTTTTGGTGCTCTAGCCAAAAACATTCAGTACTTC. Amino acid sequence: CASSIGFGALAKNIQYF.

Many counts were recorded for this clone. The rearrangement links TRBV7-9 to TRBJ2-2; D unresolved. This CDR3 has 14 residues. V dropped 7 bases and J dropped 2 bases, with 11 bases sitting between them. Germline CDR1 SEHNR, CDR2 FQNEAQ (reference sequence). This chain's CDR3 is CASTPWLNTGELFF. The CDR3 DNA sequence: TGTGCCAGCACTCCGTGGCTCAACACCGGGGAGCTGTTTTTT. Full variable domain (rest looked up from reference TRBV7-9 and TRBJ2-2): DTGVSQNPRHKITKRGQNVTFRCDPISEHNRLYWYRQTLGQGPEFLTYFQNEAQLEKSRLLSDRFSAERPKGSFSTLEIQRTEQGDSAMYLCASTPWLNTGELFFGEGSRLTVL.

V gene TRBV28 combines with J gene TRBJ1-5, with a tentative D call TRBD1 (6 bases). V was pared by 6 bases and J by 4 bases, with 13 bases between. The V gene's germline CDR1 is MDHEN and CDR2 SYDVKM. The CDR3 loop spans 14 amino acids. The DNA for the CDR3 is TGTGCCAGCAGCCACCTCACAGGGAATCAGCCCCAGCATTTT. As protein: CASSHLTGNQPQHF.

V usage is TRBV9 and J usage is TRBJ1-1, with TRBD1 matching over 10 bases. Germline values: CDR1 SGDLS, CDR2 YYNGEE. The J segment lost 2 bases and the V segment lost 1 base, leaving 5 bases of the junction unmatched. The CDR3 totals 16 residues. CDR3: CASSVRGTGVNTEAFF. The CDR3 nucleotides read TGTGCCAGCAGCGTAAGAGGGACAGGGGTAAACACTGAAGCTTTCTTT.

The rearrangement joins TRBV2 to TRBJ1-2; TRBD1 is a possible D gene (5 bases). V gave up 6 bases and J gave up 2 bases, with 10 bases separating them. Germline-derived CDR1 and CDR2 are SNHLY and FYNNEI. There are 13 residues in the CDR3. The CDR3 bases are TGTGCCAGCAGCGGGGGGAGGAACTATGGCTACACCTTC. Amino acids: CASSGGRNYGYTF.

The chain combines TRBV5-1 with TRBJ2-7; 10 bases match TRBD1. This CDR3 spans 14 amino acids. After removal of 7 bases from V and 3 bases from J, the junction contained 7 bases not matched to a gene. Germline-derived CDR1 and CDR2 are SGHRS and YFSETQ. As DNA, the CDR3 is TGCGCCAGCCGACAGGGGGCGGTGGACTACGAGCAGTACTTC. Its protein is CASRQGAVDYEQYF.

The chain recombines TRBV7-9 with TRBJ2-7, with 9 bases aligning to TRBD1. CDR1 is SEHNR, CDR2 FQNEAQ, per germline (reference sequence). This CDR3 comprises 16 residues. The junction had 8 bases not matched to a gene; V was cut back by 5 bases and J by 0 bases. Here the CDR3 DNA reads TGTGCCAGCAGCGCAACCGGGACAGGGAGCTCCTACGAGCAGTACTTC. This translates into CASSATGTGSSYEQYF. The complete variable domain, with remaining parts taken from reference TRBV7-9 and TRBJ2-7, reads DTGVSQNPRHKITKRGQNVTFRCDPISEHNRLYWYRQTLGQGPEFLTYFQNEAQLEKSRLLSDRFSAERPKGSFSTLEIQRTEQGDSAMYLCASSATGTGSSYEQYFGPGTRLTVT.

J is TRBJ2-7 and V is TRBV2, with 8 bases that match TRBD1. V shed 6 bases, J shed 6 bases, and the junction held 7 bases outside the gene matches. CDR3 length: 13 residues. Germline V CDR1 and CDR2: SNHLY, FYNNEI. The CDR3 nucleotides are TGTGCCAGCAGATTAAACACAGGGGGCGAGCAGTACTTC. Protein product: CASRLNTGGEQYF.

Comments on this clone: The sample carries other DNA sequences with the same CDR3. The chain carries TRBV29-1 and TRBJ1-2, with TRBD1 identical over 8 bases. The junction had 3 bases not matched to a gene; V was cut back by 4 bases and J by 2 bases. Germline V gene data show CDR1 as SQVTM and CDR2 as ANQGSEA. This CDR3 is built from 13 residues. This CDR3 reads CSVAGQGNYGYTF. CDR3 DNA sequence: TGCAGCGTTGCTGGACAGGGCAACTATGGCTACACCTTC.

The rearrangement uses TRBV7-8 and TRBJ2-5; D might be TRBD2 (6 bases). With 5 bases removed from V and 7 bases from J, the gap between germline ends came to 20 bases. Per germline, CDR1 SGHVS and CDR2 FQNEAQ. The CDR3 is 15 amino acids. The CDR3 is CASSQPSATSGTQYF. The DNA for the CDR3 is TGTGCCAGCAGCCAGCCTAGCGCCACATCGGGGACCCAGTACTTC. Full variable domain (outside the CDR3, taken from reference TRBV7-8 and TRBJ2-5): GAGVSQSPRYKVAKRGQDVALRCDPISGHVSLFWYQQALGQGPEFLTYFQNEAQLDKSGLPSDRFFAERPEGSVSTLKIQRTQQEDSAVYLCASSQPSATSGTQYFGPGTRLLVL.

This clone has more than one count but fewer than ten. This chain joins TRBV7-6 and TRBJ1-6, with TRBD1 matching 8 bases. Germline V gene sequence: CDR1 SGHVS, CDR2 FNYEAQ. CDR3 length: 18 amino acids. J lost 4 bases, V lost 4 bases, and 12 bases had no gene match. Here the CDR3 DNA reads TGTGCCAGCAGCTCTCAACCAGACAGGGGAGCTTATAATTCACCCCTCCACTTT. Amino acids: CASSSQPDRGAYNSPLHF.

The gene calls are TRBV9 and TRBJ1-6; D not resolved. This CDR3 contains 15 residues. Germline-derived CDR1 and CDR2 are SGDLS and YYNGEE. V was pared by 1 base and J by 6 bases, with 11 bases between. This chain's CDR3 is CASSVTNSGNSPLHF. CDR3 DNA: TGTGCCAGCAGCGTAACTAACAGCGGTAATTCACCCCTCCACTTT.

V gene TRBV28 combines with J gene TRBJ2-7; 7 bases map to TRBD1. This CDR3 comprises 16 residues. The J segment lost 1 base and the V segment lost 4 bases, leaving 10 bases of the junction unmatched. Germline V gives CDR1 MDHEN, CDR2 SYDVKM. The CDR3 loop reads CASSSNRGGVSYEQYF. CDR3 sequence (DNA): TGTGCCAGCAGTTCAAACAGGGGCGGCGTATCCTACGAGCAGTACTTC. The whole variable domain, filled in from reference TRBV28 and TRBJ2-7, reads DVKVTQSSRYLVKRTGEKVFLECVQDMDHENMFWYRQDPGLGLRLIYFSYDVKMKEKGDIPEGYSVSREKKERFSLILESASTNQTSMYLCASSSNRGGVSYEQYFGPGTRLTVT.